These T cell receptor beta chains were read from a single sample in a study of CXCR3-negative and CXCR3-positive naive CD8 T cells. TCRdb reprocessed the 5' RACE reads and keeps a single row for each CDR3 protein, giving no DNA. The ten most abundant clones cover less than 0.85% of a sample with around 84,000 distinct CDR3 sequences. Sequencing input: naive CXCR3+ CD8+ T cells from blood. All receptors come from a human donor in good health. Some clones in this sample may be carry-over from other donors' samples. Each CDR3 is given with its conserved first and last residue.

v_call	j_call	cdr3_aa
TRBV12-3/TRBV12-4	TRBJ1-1	CASSGGTPEAFF
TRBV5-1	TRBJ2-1	CASSLTPSAGGNEQFF
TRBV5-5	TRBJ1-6	CASSLGLEVNTYNSPLHF
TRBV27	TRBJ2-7	CASSLSEPTGIASYEQYF
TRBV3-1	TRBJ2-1	CASSQGGQEQFF
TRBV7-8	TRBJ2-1	CASIPRDRINEQFF
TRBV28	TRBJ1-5	CASSLYREGGYVGQPQHF
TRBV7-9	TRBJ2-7	CASSGRTGFSYEQYF
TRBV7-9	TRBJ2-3	CASSRSDHTGSPDTQYF
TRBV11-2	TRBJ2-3	CASSLVGGLGGVDTQYF
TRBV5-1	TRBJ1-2	CASSGGGDGYTF
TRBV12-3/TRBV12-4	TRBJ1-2	CASAFEGARNYGYTF
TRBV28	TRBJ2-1	CASSLIYNEQFF
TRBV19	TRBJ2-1	CASSNSGGDEQFF
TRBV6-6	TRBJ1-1	CASSYRMAAEAFF
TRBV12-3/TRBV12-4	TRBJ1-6	CASSLVLDRVNSPLHF
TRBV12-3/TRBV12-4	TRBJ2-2	CASSPGGTGELFF
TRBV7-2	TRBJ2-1	CASSFSGREYNEQFF
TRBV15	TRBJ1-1	CATGGRGNTEAFF
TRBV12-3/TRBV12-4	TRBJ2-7	CASRWGVLEQYF
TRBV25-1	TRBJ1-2	CASSEYSSVDGYTF
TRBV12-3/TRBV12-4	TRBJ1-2	CASSFKAGGYTF
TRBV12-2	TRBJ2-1	CASRLGGDRSEQLF
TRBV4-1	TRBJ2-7	CASSPRVTGSYEQYF
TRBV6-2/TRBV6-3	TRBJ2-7	CASSSGTSGLISYEQYF
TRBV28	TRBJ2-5	CASSARGQETQYF
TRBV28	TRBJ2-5	CASSPRRAQETQYF
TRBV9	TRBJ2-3	CASSVGANTDTQYF
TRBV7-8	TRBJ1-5	CASRQKGVANQPQHF
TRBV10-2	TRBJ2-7	CASSESSREQYF
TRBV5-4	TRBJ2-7	CASSLSGRFYEQYF
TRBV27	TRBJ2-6	CASSSGGANVLTF
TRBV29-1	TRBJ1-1	CSVGGGVKVDTEAFF
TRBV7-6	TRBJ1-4	CASSPSGGAQEKLFF
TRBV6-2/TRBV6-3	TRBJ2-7	CASSYMGGSYEQYF
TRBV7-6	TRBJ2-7	CASSLAAGGSYEQYF
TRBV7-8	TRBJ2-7	CASSTGSGGVYYEQYF
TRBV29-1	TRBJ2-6	CSAVFGANVLTF
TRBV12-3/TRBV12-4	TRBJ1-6	CASTPHWGNSPLHF
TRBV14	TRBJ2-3	CASSHGGTDTQYF
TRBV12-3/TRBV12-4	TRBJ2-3	CASRRGWSSTDTQYF
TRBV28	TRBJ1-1	CASGGGAVNTEAFF
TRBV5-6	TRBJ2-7	CASSLGGGLFEQYF
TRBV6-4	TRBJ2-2	CASSERADTGELFF
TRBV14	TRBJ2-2	CASRKQGAPAELFF
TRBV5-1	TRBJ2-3	CASSFGTGASQSTDTQYF
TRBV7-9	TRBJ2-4	CASSLVREVNIQYF
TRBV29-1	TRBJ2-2	CSVVGARTPQNTGELFF
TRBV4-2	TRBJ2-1	CASSQERGGFNEQFF